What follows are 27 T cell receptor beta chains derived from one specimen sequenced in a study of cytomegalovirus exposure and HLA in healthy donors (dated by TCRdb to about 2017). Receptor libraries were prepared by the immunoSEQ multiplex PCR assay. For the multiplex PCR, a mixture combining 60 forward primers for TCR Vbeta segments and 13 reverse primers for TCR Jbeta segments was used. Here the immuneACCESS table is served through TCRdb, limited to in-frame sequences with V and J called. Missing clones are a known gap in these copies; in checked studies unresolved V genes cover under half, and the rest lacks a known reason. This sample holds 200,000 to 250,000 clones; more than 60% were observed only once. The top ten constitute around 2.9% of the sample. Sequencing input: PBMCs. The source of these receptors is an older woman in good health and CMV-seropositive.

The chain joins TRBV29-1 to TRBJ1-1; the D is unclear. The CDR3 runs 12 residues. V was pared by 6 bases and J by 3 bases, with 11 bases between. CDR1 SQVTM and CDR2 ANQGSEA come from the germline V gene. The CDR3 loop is CSVTEGYTEAFF. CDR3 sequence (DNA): TGCAGCGTAACCGAGGGTTACACTGAAGCTTTCTTT.

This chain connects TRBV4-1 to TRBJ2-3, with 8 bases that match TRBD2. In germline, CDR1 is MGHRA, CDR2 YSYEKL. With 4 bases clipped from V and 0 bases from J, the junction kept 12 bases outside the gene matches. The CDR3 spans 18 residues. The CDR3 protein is CASSPQILAAVSTDTQYF. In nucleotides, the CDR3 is TGCGCCAGCAGCCCGCAAATACTAGCGGCCGTTAGCACAGATACGCAGTATTTT.

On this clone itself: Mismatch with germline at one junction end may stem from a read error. The DNA of the CDR3 is TGTGCCAGCAGTTATAGCGGGAGTATCAACAATGAGCAGCTCTTC. Its translation: CASSYSGSINNEQLF. The V gene is TRBV6-5, the J gene TRBJ2-1; 9 nucleotides agree with TRBD2. From germline, CDR1 is MNHEY and CDR2 SVGAGI. The CDR3 is made up of 15 amino acids.

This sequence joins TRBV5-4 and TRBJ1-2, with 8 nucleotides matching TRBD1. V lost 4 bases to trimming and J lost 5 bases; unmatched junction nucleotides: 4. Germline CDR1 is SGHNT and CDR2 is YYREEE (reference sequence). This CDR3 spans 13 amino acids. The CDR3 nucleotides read TGTGCCAGCAGCGGAACAGGGGGTTATGGCTACACCTTC. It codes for CASSGTGGYGYTF.

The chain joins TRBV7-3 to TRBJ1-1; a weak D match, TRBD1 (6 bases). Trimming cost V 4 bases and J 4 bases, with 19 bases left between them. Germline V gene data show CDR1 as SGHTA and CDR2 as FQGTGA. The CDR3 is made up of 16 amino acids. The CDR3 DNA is TGTGCCAGCAGCTCACGGTCTACAGGGTTGCCCACTGAAGCTTTCTTT. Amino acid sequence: CASSSRSTGLPTEAFF.

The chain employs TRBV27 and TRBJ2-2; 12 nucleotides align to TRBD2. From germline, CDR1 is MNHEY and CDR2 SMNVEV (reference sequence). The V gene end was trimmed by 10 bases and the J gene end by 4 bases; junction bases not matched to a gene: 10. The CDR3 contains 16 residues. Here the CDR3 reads CAKPSATSGGTGELFF. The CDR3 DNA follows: TGTGCCAAACCCTCCGCGACTAGCGGGGGCACCGGGGAGCTGTTTTTT.

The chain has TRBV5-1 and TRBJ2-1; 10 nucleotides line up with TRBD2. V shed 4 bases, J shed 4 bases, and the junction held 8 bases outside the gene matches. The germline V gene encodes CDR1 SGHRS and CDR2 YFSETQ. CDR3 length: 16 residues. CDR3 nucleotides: TGCGCCAGCAGCCGACAGGGGACTAGCGCATACAATGAGCAGTTCTTC. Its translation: CASSRQGTSAYNEQFF.

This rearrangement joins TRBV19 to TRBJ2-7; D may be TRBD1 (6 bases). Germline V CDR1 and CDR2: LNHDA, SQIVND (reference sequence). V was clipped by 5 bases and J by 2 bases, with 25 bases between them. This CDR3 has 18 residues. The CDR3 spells CASSLHHRDNHPTYEQYF. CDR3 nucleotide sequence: TGTGCCAGTAGTCTCCACCACCGGGACAATCATCCTACCTACGAGCAGTACTTC.

CDR3 DNA: TGCGCCAGCAGCCTAGACCTTGCCGAGCAGTACTTC. This gives the protein CASSLDLAEQYF. J is TRBJ2-7 and V is TRBV5-1; D ambiguous. Germline V gene lookup returns CDR1 SGHRS and CDR2 YFSETQ. The V end lost 4 bases, the J end lost 6 bases, and 11 bases lay between the germline ends. The CDR3 extends over 12 amino acids. The entire variable domain, with the rest obtained from reference TRBV5-1 and TRBJ2-7, is as follows: KAGVTQTPRYLIKTRGQQVTLSCSPISGHRSVSWYQQTPGQGLQFLFEYFSETQRNKGNFPGRFSGRQFSNSRSEMNVSTLELGDSALYLCASSLDLAEQYFGPGTRLTVT.

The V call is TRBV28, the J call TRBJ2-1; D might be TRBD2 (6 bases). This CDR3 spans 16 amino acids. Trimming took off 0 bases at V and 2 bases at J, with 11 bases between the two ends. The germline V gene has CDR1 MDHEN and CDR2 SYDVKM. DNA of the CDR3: TGTGCCAGCAGTTTATGGGGGGGTGATACCTACAATGAGCAGTTCTTC. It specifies CASSLWGGDTYNEQFF.

CDR3 amino acids: CASSSGYGNTIYF. CDR3 in DNA: TGTGCCAGCAGCTCAGGGTATGGAAACACCATATATTTT. The chain uses TRBV2 and TRBJ1-3; perhaps TRBD1 as D (5 bases). V dropped 6 bases and J dropped 3 bases, with 9 bases sitting between them. Germline V lookup: CDR1 SNHLY, CDR2 FYNNEI. CDR3 length: 13 residues.

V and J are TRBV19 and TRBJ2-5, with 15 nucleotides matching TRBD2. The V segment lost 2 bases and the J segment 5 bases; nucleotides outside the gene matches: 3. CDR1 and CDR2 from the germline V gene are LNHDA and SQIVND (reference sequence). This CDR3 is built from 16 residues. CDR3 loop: CASSIPGTSGGETQYF. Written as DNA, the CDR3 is TGTGCCAGTAGTATACCCGGGACTAGCGGGGGGGAGACCCAGTACTTC.

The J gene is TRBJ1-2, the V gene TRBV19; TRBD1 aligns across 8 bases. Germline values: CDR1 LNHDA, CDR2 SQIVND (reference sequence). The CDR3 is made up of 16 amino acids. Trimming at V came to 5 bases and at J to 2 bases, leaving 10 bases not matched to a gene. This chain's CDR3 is CASSVSRDRPNYGYTF. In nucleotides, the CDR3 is TGTGCCAGTAGTGTATCGCGGGACAGGCCCAACTATGGCTACACCTTC.

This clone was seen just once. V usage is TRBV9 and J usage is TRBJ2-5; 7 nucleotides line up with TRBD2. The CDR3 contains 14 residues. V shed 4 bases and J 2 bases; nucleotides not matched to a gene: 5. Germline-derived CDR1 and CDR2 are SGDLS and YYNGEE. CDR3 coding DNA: TGTGCCAGCAGCTCAACTAGCGCGCAAGAGACCCAGTACTTC. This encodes CASSSTSAQETQYF.

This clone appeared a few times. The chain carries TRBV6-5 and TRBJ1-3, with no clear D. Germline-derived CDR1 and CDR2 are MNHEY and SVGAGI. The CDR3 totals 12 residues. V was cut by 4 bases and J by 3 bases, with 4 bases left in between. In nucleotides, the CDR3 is TGTGCCAGCAGTTTACATGGAAACACCATATATTTT. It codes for CASSLHGNTIYF.

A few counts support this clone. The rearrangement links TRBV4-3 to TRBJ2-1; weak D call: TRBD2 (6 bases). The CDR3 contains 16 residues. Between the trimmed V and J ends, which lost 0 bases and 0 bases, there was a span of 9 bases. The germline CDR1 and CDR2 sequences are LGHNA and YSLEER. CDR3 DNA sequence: TGCGCCAGCAGCCAAGATCGGGGGAGCTCCTACAATGAGCAGTTCTTC. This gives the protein CASSQDRGSSYNEQFF.

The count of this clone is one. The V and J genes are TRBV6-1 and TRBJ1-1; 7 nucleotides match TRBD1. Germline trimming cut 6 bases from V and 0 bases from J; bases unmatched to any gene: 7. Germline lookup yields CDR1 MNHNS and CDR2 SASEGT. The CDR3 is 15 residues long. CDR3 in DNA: TGTGCCAGCAGCCGACAGGGTTCGGTGAACACTGAAGCTTTCTTT. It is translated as CASSRQGSVNTEAFF.

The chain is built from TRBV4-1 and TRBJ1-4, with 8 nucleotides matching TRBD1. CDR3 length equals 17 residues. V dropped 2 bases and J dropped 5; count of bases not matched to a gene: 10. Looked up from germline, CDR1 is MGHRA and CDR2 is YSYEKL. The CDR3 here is CASSQNFVRGRNEKLFF. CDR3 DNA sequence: TGCGCCAGCAGCCAAAATTTCGTCAGGGGGCGAAATGAAAAACTGTTTTTT.

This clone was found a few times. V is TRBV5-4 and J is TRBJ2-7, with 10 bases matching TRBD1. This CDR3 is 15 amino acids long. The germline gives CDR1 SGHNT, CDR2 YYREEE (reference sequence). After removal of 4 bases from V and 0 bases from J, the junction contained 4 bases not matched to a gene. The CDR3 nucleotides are TGTGCCAGCAGCGTCCGGGACAGGGGCTCCTACGAGCAGTACTTC. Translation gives CASSVRDRGSYEQYF.

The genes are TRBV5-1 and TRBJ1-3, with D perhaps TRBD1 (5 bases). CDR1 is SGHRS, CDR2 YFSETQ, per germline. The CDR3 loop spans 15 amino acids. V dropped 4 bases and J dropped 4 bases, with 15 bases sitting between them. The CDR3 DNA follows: TGCGCCAGCAGCATCGGGACTCTCAGCGGAAACACCATATATTTT. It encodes CASSIGTLSGNTIYF.

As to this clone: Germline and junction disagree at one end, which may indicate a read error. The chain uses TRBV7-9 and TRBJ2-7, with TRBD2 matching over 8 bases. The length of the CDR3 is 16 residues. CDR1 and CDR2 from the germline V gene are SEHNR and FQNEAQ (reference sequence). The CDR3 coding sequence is TGTTCCAGCAGCTTACCGCGGGGGGCAGGGAACTACGAGCAGTACTTC. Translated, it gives CSSSLPRGAGNYEQYF.

CDR3 loop: CASSASEQETQYF. CDR3 DNA sequence: TGTGCCAGCAGTGCTTCCGAGCAAGAGACCCAGTACTTC. V is TRBV2 and J is TRBJ2-5, with D uncertain. The CDR3 is 13 residues long. V was pared by 4 bases and J by 2 bases, with 8 bases between. From germline, CDR1 is SNHLY and CDR2 FYNNEI. Full variable domain (rest looked up from reference TRBV2 and TRBJ2-5): EPEVTQTPSHQVTQMGQEVILRCVPISNHLYFYWYRQILGQKVEFLVSFYNNEISEKSEIFDDQFSVERPDGSNFTLKIRSTKLEDSAMYFCASSASEQETQYFGPGTRLLVL.

This CDR3 is CASSLAGQGHYEQYF. The CDR3, as DNA: TGCGCCAGCAGCTTGGCGGGACAGGGCCACTACGAGCAGTACTTC. The rearrangement joins TRBV5-1 to TRBJ2-5, with TRBD1 matching 9 bases. The end of the DNA is better explained by TRBJ2-7, so the J call may be wrong. CDR3 length equals 15 residues. Germline V gives CDR1 SGHRS, CDR2 YFSETQ.

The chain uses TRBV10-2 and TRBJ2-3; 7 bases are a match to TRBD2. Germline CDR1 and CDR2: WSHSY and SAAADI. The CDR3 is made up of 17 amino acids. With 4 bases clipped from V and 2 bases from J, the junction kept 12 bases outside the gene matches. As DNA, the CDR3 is TGCGCCAGCAGTGGAAGGGCGTCTAGCGGAAACACAGATACGCAGTATTTT. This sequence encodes CASSGRASSGNTDTQYF.

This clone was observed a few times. The CDR3 protein is CASSPRVSYNEQFF. CDR3 nucleotide sequence: TGTGCCAGCAGCCCCCGGGTCTCCTACAATGAGCAGTTCTTC. The V and J genes are TRBV11-2 and TRBJ2-1, with D unresolved. The CDR3 spans 14 residues. Germline assignment: CDR1 SGHAT and CDR2 FQNNGV. Trimming removed 5 bases at V and 0 bases at J, with 8 bases between.

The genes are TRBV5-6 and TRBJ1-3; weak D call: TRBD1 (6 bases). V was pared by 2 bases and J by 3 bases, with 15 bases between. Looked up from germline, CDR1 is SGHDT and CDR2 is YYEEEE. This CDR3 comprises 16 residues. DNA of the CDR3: TGTGCCAGCAGCTTTGGGCAGGGGACGGGTGGAAACACCATATATTTT. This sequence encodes CASSFGQGTGGNTIYF.

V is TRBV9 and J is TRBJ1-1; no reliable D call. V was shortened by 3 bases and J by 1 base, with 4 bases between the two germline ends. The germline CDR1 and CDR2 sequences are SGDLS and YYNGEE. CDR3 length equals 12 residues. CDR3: CASSAGNTEAFF. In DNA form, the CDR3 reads TGTGCCAGCAGCGCAGGGAACACTGAAGCTTTCTTT.